This T cell receptor beta chain emerged from a study of cytomegalovirus exposure and HLA in healthy donors. Broader study findings: Most subjects had HLA-A and HLA-B alleles reportedly predicted accurately by TCR beta sequences. Cytomegalovirus association was assigned to 150 to 200 TCR beta chains.

The PCR contained 60 Vbeta and 13 Jbeta primers. TCRdb's copy holds only in-frame clones and misses some; the assay was immunoSEQ multiplex PCR. This listing includes 140,000 to 150,000 clones. Germline CDR1 SGHRS, CDR2 YFSETQ. This CDR3 spans 15 amino acids. The V and J ends lost 4 bases and 4 bases, in that order; junction bases with no gene match: 7. As to this clone: Its antigen is as yet unknown.

The clonotype was recovered from a woman between 45 and 60 years old in good health and CMV-seronegative. The chain recombines TRBV5-1 with TRBJ2-1, with 8 positions matching TRBD1. Sequencing used PBMCs. CDR3 in DNA: TGCGCCAGCAGCACGGAGGGACAGGCGTACAATGAGCAGTTCTTC. Translated: CASSTEGQAYNEQFF.